This TCR beta chain appears in the sequencing data of a study of control samples from healthy donors and cancer patients. Data came from immunoSEQ multiplex PCR; TCRdb stores just in-frame clones and leaves some out. Of approximately 100,000 clones in the sample, roughly 88% were seen once. Germline V gene lookup returns CDR1 LNHNV and CDR2 YYDKDF (reference sequence). The CDR3 loop spans 15 amino acids. V was clipped by 1 base and J by 4 bases; unmatched bases: 4. The gene calls are TRBV15 and TRBJ2-7; TRBD2 matches at 10 bases. The TCR sequence derives from a man aged 30 to 45 in good health. Sequenced: blood. The DNA of the CDR3 is TGTGCCACCAGCAGAGGAGATAGCGGGAGGTACGAGCAGTACTTC. It codes for CATSRGDSGRYEQYF.